The table lists the clone carrying this T cell receptor (beta chain) with many counts. Starting from approximately 470 ng of total RNA, TCR beta cDNA was produced with a primer in the constant region. It was through three nested multiplex PCR rounds of slightly modified ARM-PCR that TCR beta libraries arose. Use of TRBV1-TRBV30 forward primers with a C-beta reverse primer characterized the first two PCR rounds, which lasted about 10 cycles each. TCRdb re-called the multiplex PCR reads through MiXCR, storing one row per CDR3 protein. The table has about 99,000 distinct CDR3 sequences, 69% seen once. Bulk tissue was left unsorted, and RNA and DNA were co-extracted from 20-30 mg of it. This sample is drawn from a study of tumor-infiltrating lymphocytes in primary liver carcinoma. Germline V gene sequence: CDR1 SQVTM, CDR2 ANQGSEA. Losses at the gene ends were 5 bases for V and 6 bases for J; bases not matched to a gene: 14. CDR3 length equals 16 residues.

This clonotype originated in a woman in her fifties or sixties with primary liver carcinoma and hepatitis B virus infection. Material for sequencing was liver tumor tissue from sampling region 5. Sample subset: tumor region T5, tumor centre. The rearrangement uses TRBV29-1 and TRBJ2-3, with TRBD2 matching 10 bases. The CDR3 protein is CSVYGELAGSADTQYF. DNA of the CDR3: TGCAGCGTTTACGGAGAACTAGCGGGGAGCGCGGATACGCAGTATTTT.